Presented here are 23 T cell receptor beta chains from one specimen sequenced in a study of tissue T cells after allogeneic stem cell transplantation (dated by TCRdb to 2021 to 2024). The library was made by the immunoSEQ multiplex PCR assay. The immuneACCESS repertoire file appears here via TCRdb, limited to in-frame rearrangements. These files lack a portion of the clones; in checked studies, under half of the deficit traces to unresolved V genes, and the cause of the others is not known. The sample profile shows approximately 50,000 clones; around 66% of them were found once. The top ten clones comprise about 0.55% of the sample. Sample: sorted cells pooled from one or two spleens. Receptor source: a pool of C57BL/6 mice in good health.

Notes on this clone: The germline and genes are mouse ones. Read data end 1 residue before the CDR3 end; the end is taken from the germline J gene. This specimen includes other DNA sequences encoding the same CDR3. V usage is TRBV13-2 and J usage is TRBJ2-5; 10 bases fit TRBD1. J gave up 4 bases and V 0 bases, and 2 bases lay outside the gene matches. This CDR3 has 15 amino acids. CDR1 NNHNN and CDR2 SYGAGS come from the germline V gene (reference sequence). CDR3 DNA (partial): TGTGCCAGCGGTGATGGAGGACAGGGGGAAGACACCCAGTAC. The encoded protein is CASGDGGQGEDTQY. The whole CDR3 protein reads CASGDGGQGEDTQYF.

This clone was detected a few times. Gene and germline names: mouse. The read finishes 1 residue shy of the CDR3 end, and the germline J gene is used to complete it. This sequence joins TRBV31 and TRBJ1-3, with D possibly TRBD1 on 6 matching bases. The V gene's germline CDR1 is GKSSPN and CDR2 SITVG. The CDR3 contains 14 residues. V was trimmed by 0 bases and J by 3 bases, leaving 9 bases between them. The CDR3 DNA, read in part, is TGTGCCTGGAGTCTAACCAGGGGTGGAAATACGCTCTAT. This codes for CAWSLTRGGNTLY. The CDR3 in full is CAWSLTRGGNTLYF.

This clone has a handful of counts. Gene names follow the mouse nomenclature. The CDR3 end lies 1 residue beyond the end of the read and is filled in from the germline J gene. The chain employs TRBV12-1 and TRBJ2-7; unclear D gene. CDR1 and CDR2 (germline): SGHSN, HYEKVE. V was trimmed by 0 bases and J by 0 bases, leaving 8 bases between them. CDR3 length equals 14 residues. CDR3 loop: CASSLEESSYEQYF. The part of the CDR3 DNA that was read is TGTGCCAGCTCTCTCGAGGAAAGCTCCTATGAACAGTAC.

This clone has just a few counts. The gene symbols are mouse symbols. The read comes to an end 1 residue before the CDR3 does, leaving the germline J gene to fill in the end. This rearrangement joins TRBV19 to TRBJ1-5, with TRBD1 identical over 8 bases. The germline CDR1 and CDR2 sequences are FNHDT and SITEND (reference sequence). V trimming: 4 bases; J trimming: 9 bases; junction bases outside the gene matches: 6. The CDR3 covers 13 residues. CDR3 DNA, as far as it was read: TGTGCCAGCAGTCCTCGGGACAGGAGGGCTCCGCTT. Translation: CASSPRDRRAPL. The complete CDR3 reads CASSPRDRRAPLF.

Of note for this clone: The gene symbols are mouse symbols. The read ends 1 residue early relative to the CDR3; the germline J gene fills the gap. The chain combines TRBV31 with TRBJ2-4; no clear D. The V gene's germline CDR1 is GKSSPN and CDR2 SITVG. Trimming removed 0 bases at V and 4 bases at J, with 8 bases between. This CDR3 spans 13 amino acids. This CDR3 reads CAWSLWEENTLYF. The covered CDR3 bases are TGTGCCTGGAGTCTTTGGGAGGAAAACACCTTGTAC. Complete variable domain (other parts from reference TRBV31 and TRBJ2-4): AQTIHQWPVAEIKAVGSPLSLGCTIKGKSSPNLYWYWQATGGTLQQLFYSITVGQVESVVQLNLSASRPKDDQFILSTEKLLLSHSGFYLCAWSLWEENTLYFGAGTRLSVL.

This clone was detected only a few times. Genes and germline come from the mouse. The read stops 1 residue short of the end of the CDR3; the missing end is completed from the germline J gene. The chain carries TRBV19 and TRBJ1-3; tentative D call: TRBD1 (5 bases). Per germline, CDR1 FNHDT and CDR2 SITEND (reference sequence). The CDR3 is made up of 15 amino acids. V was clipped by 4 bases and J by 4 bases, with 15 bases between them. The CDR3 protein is CASSSRRGIGNTLYF. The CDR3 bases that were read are TGTGCCAGCAGTTCGAGAAGGGGCATCGGAAATACGCTCTAT.

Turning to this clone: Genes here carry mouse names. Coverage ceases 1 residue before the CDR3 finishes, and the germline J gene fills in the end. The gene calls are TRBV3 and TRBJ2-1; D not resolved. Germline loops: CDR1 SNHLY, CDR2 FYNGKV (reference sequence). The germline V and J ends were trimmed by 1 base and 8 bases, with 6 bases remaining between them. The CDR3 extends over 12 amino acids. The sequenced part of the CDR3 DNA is TGTGCCAGCAGCTTAGAGGCATCTGAGCAGTTC. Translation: CASSLEASEQF. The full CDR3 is CASSLEASEQFF.

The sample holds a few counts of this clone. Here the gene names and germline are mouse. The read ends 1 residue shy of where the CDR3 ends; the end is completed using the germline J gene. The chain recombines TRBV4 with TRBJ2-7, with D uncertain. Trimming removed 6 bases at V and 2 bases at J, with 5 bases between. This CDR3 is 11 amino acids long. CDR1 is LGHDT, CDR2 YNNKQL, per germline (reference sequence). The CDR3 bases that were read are TGTGCCAGCAGGACAACCTATGAACAGTAC. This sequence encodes CASRTTYEQY. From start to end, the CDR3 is CASRTTYEQYF.

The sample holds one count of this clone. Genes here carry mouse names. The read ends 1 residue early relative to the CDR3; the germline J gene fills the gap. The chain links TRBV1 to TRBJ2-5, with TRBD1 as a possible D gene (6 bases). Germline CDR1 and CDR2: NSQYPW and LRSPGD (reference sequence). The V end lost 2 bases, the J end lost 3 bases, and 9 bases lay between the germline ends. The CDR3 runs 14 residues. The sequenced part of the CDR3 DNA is TGCACCTGCAGTGCACCGGGACAACAAGACACCCAGTAC. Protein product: CTCSAPGQQDTQY. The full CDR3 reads CTCSAPGQQDTQYF.

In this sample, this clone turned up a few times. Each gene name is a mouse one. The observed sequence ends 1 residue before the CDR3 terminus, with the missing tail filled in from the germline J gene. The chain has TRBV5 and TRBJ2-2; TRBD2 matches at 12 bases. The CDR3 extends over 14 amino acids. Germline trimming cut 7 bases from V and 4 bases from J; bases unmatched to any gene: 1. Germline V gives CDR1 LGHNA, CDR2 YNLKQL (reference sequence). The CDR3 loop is CASKGLGGTGQLYF. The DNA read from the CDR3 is TGTGCCAGCAAGGGACTGGGGGGCACCGGGCAGCTCTAC.

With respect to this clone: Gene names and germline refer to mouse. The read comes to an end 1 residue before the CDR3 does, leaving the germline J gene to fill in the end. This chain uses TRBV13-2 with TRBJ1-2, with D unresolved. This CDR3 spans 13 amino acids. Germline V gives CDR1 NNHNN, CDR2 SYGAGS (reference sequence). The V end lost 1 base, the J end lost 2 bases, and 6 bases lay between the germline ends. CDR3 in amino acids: CASGDRGNSDYTF. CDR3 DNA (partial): TGTGCCAGCGGTGATCGGGGTAACTCCGACTACACC.

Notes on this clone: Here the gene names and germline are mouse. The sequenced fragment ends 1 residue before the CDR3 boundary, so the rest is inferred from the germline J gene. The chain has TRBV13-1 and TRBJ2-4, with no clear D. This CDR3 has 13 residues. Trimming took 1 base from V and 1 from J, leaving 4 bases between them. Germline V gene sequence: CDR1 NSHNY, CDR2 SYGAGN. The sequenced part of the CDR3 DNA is TGTGCCAGCAGTGATTTTGGTCAAAACACCTTGTAC. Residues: CASSDFGQNTLY. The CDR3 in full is CASSDFGQNTLYF.

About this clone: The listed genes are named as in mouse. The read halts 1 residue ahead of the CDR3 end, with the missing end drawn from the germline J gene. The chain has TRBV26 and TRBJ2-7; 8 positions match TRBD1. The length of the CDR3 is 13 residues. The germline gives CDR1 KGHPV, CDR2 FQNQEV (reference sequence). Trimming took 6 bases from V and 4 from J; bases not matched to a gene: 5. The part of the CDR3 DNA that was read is TGTGCCAGCAGCCGACAGGGGCCTTATGAACAGTAC. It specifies CASSRQGPYEQY. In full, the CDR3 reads CASSRQGPYEQYF.

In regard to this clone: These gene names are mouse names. The CDR3 sequence is CGAREVSGNTLYF. The covered CDR3 bases are TGTGGTGCTAGGGAAGTTTCTGGAAATACGCTCTAT. This rearrangement joins TRBV20 to TRBJ1-3; D is uncertain. The sequence runs out 1 residue before the end of the CDR3; the remainder is reconstructed from the germline J gene. The CDR3 has 13 amino acids. The germline CDR1 and CDR2 sequences are GFQATS and STVNSAI. V lost 0 bases and J lost 0, with 3 bases in between.

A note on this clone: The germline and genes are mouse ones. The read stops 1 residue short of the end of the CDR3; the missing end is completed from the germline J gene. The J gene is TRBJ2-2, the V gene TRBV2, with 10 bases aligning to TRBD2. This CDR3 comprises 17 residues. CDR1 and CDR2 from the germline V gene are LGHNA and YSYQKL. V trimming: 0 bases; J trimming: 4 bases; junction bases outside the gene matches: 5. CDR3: CASSQEETGGPTGQLYF. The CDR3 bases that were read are TGTGCCAGCAGCCAAGAAGAGACTGGGGGGCCCACCGGGCAGCTCTAC.

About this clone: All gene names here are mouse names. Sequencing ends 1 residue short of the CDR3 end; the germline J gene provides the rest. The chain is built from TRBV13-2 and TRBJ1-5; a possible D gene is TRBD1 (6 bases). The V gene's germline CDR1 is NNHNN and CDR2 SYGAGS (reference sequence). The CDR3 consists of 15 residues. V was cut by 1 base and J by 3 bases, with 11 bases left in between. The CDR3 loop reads CASGDSGTLNQAPLF. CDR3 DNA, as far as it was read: TGTGCCAGCGGTGATTCCGGGACACTCAACCAGGCTCCGCTT.

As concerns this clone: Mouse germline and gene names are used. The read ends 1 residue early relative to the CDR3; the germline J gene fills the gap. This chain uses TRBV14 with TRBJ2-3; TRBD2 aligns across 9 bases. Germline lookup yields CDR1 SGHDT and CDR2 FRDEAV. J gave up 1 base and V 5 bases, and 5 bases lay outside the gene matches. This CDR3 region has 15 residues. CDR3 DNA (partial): TGTGCCAGCAGCCTTTACTGGGGGGGTGCAGAAACGCTGTAT. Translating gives CASSLYWGGAETLY. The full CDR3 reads CASSLYWGGAETLYF. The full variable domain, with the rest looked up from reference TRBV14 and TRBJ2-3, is EAGVTQSPRYAVLQEGQAVSFWCDPISGHDTLYWYQQPRDQGPQLLVYFRDEAVIDNSQLPSDRFSAVRPKGTNSTLKIQSAKQGDTATYLCASSLYWGGAETLYFGSGTRLTVL.

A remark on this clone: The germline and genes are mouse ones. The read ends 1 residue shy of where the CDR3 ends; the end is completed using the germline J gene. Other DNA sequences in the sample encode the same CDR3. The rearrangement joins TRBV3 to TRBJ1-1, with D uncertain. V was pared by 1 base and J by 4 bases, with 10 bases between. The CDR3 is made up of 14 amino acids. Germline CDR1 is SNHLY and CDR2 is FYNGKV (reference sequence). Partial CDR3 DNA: TGTGCCAGCAGCTTAGAGCGGGGAGGCACAGAAGTCTTC. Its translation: CASSLERGGTEVF. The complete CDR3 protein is CASSLERGGTEVFF.

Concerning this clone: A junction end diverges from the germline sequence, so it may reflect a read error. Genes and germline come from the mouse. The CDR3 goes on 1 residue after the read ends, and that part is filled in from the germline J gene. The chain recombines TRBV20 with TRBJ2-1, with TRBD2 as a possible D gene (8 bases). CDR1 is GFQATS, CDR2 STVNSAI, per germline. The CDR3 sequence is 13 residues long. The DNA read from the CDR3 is TGTGGTGCCAGGGGGGGGCGCTATGCTGAGCAGTTC. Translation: CGARGGRYAEQF. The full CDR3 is CGARGGRYAEQFF.

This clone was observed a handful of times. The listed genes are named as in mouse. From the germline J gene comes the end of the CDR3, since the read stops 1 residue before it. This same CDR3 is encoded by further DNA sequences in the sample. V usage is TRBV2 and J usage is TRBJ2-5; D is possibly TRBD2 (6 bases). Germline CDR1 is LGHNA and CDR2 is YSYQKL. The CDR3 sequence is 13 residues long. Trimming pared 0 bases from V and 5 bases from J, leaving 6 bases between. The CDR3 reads CASSQEGGDTQYF. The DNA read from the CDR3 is TGTGCCAGCAGCCAAGAGGGGGGAGACACCCAGTAC.

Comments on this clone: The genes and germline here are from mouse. The CDR3 bases that were read are TGTGCCAGCAGTATGACAGGGGGCGATAATTCGCCCCTCTAC. It specifies CASSMTGGDNSPLY. The entire CDR3 protein is CASSMTGGDNSPLYF. This chain uses TRBV19 with TRBJ1-6; 10 positions agree with TRBD1. The DNA ends 1 residue before the CDR3 does, and the rest of the CDR3 is filled in from the germline J gene. TRBJ1-6 is sorted into the ORF group, with uncertain function. The V segment lost 2 bases and the J segment 5 bases; nucleotides outside the gene matches: 1. Germline values: CDR1 FNHDT, CDR2 SITEND (reference sequence). The length of the CDR3 is 15 residues.

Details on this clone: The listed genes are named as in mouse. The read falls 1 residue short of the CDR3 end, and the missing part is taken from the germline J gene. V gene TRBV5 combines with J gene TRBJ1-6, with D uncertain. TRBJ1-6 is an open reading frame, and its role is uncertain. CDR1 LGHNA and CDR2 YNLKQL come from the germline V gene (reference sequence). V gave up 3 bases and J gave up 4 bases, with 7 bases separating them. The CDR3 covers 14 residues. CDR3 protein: CASSQSQYNSPLYF. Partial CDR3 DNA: TGTGCCAGCAGCCAGAGTCAGTATAATTCGCCCCTCTAC.

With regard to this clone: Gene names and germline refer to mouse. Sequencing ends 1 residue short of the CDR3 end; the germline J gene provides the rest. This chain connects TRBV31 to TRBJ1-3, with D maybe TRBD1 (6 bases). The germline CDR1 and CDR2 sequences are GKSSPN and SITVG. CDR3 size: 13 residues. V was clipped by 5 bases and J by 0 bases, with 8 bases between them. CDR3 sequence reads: CAWGQNSGNTLYF. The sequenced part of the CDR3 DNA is TGTGCCTGGGGACAGAATTCTGGAAATACGCTCTAT.